Listed below are T cell receptor beta chains from one sample, sequenced in a study of cytomegalovirus exposure and HLA in healthy donors. TCRdb's table, derived via immunoSEQ multiplex PCR, lists solely in-frame clones and lacks some. Of a few hundred thousand clones listed, roughly 90% are singletons. The sequenced sample consisted of PBMCs. All receptors come from a woman aged 18-29 years in good health and CMV-seronegative. Each CDR3 is given with its conserved first and last residue. A D gene is named only where the DNA matches it firmly. Not every row has a clone size; where given, it reads once, few, many or a size class.

V gene: TRBV14
clone size: -
J gene: TRBJ2-3
D gene: TRBD2
CDR3 DNA: TGTGCCAGCAGCCAACTTAGCGGGAGTCCAGATACGCAGTATTTT
CDR3 protein: CASSQLSGSPDTQYF

V gene: TRBV28
clone size: -
J gene: TRBJ1-1
D gene: -
CDR3 DNA: TGTGCCAGCACCTCCCCCGGGTACACTGAAGCTTTCTTT
CDR3 protein: CASTSPGYTEAFF

V gene: TRBV4-3
clone size: -
J gene: TRBJ2-2
D gene: TRBD2
CDR3 DNA: TGCGCCAGCAGCCAAGAGGGAGGGGTCACCGGGGAGCTGTTTTTT
CDR3 protein: CASSQEGGVTGELFF

V gene: TRBV10-2
clone size: -
J gene: TRBJ2-7
D gene: -
CDR3 DNA: TGCGCCACTTCCTGGGGAGGTACTTCTTACGAGCAGTACTTC
CDR3 protein: CATSWGGTSYEQYF

V gene: TRBV19
clone size: -
J gene: TRBJ2-7
D gene: TRBD1
CDR3 DNA: TGTGCCAGTAGTATACGAAGGGGACAGGGAAGCTACGAGCAGTACTTC
CDR3 protein: CASSIRRGQGSYEQYF

V gene: TRBV10-3
clone size: -
J gene: TRBJ2-6
D gene: -
CDR3 DNA: TGTGCCATCAGTGACGGGCAGGGAGGGGCCAACGTCCTGACTTTC
CDR3 protein: CAISDGQGGANVLTF

V gene: TRBV27
clone size: -
J gene: TRBJ1-1
D gene: TRBD1
CDR3 DNA: TGTGCCACCGCACAGGGGGATACGATGAACACTGAAGCTTTCTTT
CDR3 protein: CATAQGDTMNTEAFF

V gene: TRBV5-1
clone size: -
J gene: TRBJ1-1
D gene: -
CDR3 DNA: TGCGCCAGCAGCCCTGATTCTGTAGAATTGAACACTGAAGCTTTCTTT
CDR3 protein: CASSPDSVELNTEAFF

V gene: TRBV7-9
clone size: -
J gene: TRBJ1-5
D gene: TRBD1
CDR3 DNA: TGTGCCAGCAGCACCACCAGGGGGGCTAGCAATCAGCCCCAGCATTTT
CDR3 protein: CASSTTRGASNQPQHF

V gene: TRBV12-5
clone size: -
J gene: TRBJ2-7
D gene: -
CDR3 DNA: TGTGCTAGTGGTTTAAAACAGCCCTACGAGCAGTACTTC
CDR3 protein: CASGLKQPYEQYF

V gene: TRBV28
clone size: few
J gene: TRBJ2-5
D gene: -
CDR3 DNA: TGTGCCAGCAGTAACAGTTTGGTCGGCCTGGTACAAGAGACCCAGTACTTC
CDR3 protein: CASSNSLVGLVQETQYF

V gene: TRBV7-2
clone size: -
J gene: TRBJ2-7
D gene: -
CDR3 DNA: TGTGCCAGCAGCTTAGACCCAGGGAAGAGTCGCTACGAGCAGTACTTC
CDR3 protein: CASSLDPGKSRYEQYF

V gene: TRBV4-1
clone size: -
J gene: TRBJ2-3
D gene: -
CDR3 DNA: TGCGCCAGCAGCCACACGACAGGAAGCACAGATACGCAGTATTTT
CDR3 protein: CASSHTTGSTDTQYF

V gene: TRBV4-2
clone size: once
J gene: TRBJ1-2
D gene: -
CDR3 DNA: TGTGCCAGCAGCCAAGATTGGAGAAATGGCTACACCTTC
CDR3 protein: CASSQDWRNGYTF

V gene: TRBV7-2
clone size: -
J gene: TRBJ2-5
D gene: -
CDR3 DNA: TGTGCCAGCAGCTTAGGGGCGCGACAAGACGAGACCCAGTACTTC
CDR3 protein: CASSLGARQDETQYF

V gene: TRBV30
clone size: -
J gene: TRBJ1-4
D gene: -
CDR3 DNA: TGTGCCTGGAGCCTTACCATATGGGGAGCCAATGAAAAACTGTTTTTT
CDR3 protein: CAWSLTIWGANEKLFF

V gene: TRBV28
clone size: -
J gene: TRBJ1-2
D gene: TRBD1
CDR3 DNA: TGTGCCAGCAGTTTTTACAGGGGCAGCCGCTACACCTTC
CDR3 protein: CASSFYRGSRYTF

V gene: TRBV5-1
clone size: -
J gene: TRBJ2-7
D gene: -
CDR3 DNA: TGCGCCAGCAGCTCCGGAGGCTACGAGCAGTACTTC
CDR3 protein: CASSSGGYEQYF

V gene: TRBV9
clone size: once
J gene: TRBJ2-3
D gene: -
CDR3 DNA: TGTGCCAGCCAGCGCACCACAGATACGCAGTATTTT
CDR3 protein: CASQRTTDTQYF

V gene: TRBV6-1
clone size: -
J gene: TRBJ1-1
D gene: -
CDR3 DNA: TGTGCCAGCAGGCTCCTACTGAACACTGAAGCTTTCTTT
CDR3 protein: CASRLLLNTEAFF

V gene: TRBV9
clone size: -
J gene: TRBJ2-7
D gene: TRBD1
CDR3 DNA: TGTGCCAGCAGCGGATTTGGCGGGACAGGGAACTACGAGCAGTACTTC
CDR3 protein: CASSGFGGTGNYEQYF

V gene: TRBV12-5
clone size: -
J gene: TRBJ2-1
D gene: TRBD2
CDR3 DNA: TGTGCTAGTGGGCCTCCTACTAGCGGGAGGGAGAATGAGCAGTTCTTC
CDR3 protein: CASGPPTSGRENEQFF

V gene: TRBV6-5
clone size: -
J gene: TRBJ2-5
D gene: TRBD2
CDR3 DNA: TGTGCCAGCAGGACACACGGGAGGGCCAGAGAGACCCAGTACTTC
CDR3 protein: CASRTHGRARETQYF

V gene: TRBV2
clone size: -
J gene: TRBJ2-6
D gene: TRBD1
CDR3 DNA: TGTGCCAGCAGTGAATCCTGGACAGGGCCTAATGGGGCCAACGTCCTGACTTTC
CDR3 protein: CASSESWTGPNGANVLTF

V gene: TRBV2
clone size: -
J gene: TRBJ2-7
D gene: TRBD2
CDR3 DNA: TGTGCCAGCAGTGATGATGAAAGAGGGCTAGCGGGAACCTACGAGCAGTACTTC
CDR3 protein: CASSDDERGLAGTYEQYF

V gene: TRBV13
clone size: -
J gene: TRBJ2-7
D gene: -
CDR3 DNA: TGTGCCAGCCGGGGCGGGGACGAGCAGTACTTC
CDR3 protein: CASRGGDEQYF

V gene: TRBV19
clone size: -
J gene: TRBJ1-2
D gene: TRBD1
CDR3 DNA: TGTGCCAGTAGTACCGGCGGTCCCGGGACAGGGTTCGGTGGCTACACCTTC
CDR3 protein: CASSTGGPGTGFGGYTF

V gene: TRBV4-1
clone size: -
J gene: TRBJ2-5
D gene: TRBD1
CDR3 DNA: TGCGCCAGCAGCCAAGATCCAGGGGGCGTCGAGACCCAGTACTTC
CDR3 protein: CASSQDPGGVETQYF

V gene: TRBV27
clone size: -
J gene: TRBJ2-1
D gene: -
CDR3 DNA: TGTGCCAGCAGTTTCGGATTTCGGGAGAGATACAATGAGCAGTTCTTC
CDR3 protein: CASSFGFRERYNEQFF

V gene: TRBV28
clone size: -
J gene: TRBJ1-2
D gene: TRBD1
CDR3 DNA: TGTGCCAGCAGTTTATGGGGGGACAGGGTATATAGCTATGGCTACACCTTC
CDR3 protein: CASSLWGDRVYSYGYTF

V gene: TRBV5-1
clone size: -
J gene: TRBJ2-7
D gene: -
CDR3 DNA: TGCGCCAGCAGCTTGGCCCCCCGCTCTAGAGACTTCAACGAGCAGTACTTC
CDR3 protein: CASSLAPRSRDFNEQYF

V gene: TRBV6-5
clone size: -
J gene: TRBJ1-5
D gene: -
CDR3 DNA: TGTGCCAGCAGATTCGCGGGGGGTCAGCCCCAGCATTTT
CDR3 protein: CASRFAGGQPQHF

V gene: TRBV28
clone size: once
J gene: TRBJ1-2
D gene: -
CDR3 DNA: TGTGCCAGCAGCTATAATAAAGTGACACCCTATGGCTACACCTTC
CDR3 protein: CASSYNKVTPYGYTF

V gene: TRBV5-4
clone size: -
J gene: TRBJ2-1
D gene: -
CDR3 DNA: TGTGCCAGCAGCTTGGCCCCTAGTAATGCCTACAATGAGCAGTTCTTC
CDR3 protein: CASSLAPSNAYNEQFF

V gene: TRBV4-1
clone size: few
J gene: TRBJ1-1
D gene: TRBD1
CDR3 DNA: TGCGCCAGCCAGGGACAGTTCATGAGGACTGAAGCTTTCTTT
CDR3 protein: CASQGQFMRTEAFF

V gene: TRBV6-5
clone size: -
J gene: TRBJ2-1
D gene: -
CDR3 DNA: TGTGCCAGCAGTTACACCCGAACAGGGTGGGGCAATGAGCAGTTCTTC
CDR3 protein: CASSYTRTGWGNEQFF